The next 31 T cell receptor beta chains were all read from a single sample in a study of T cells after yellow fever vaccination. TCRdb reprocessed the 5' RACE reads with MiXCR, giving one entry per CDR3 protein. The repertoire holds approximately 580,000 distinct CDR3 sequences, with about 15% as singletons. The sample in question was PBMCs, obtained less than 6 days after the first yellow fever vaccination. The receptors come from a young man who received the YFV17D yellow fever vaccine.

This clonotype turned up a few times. The CDR3 is CASSRVTGVNYGYTF. The CDR3 DNA follows: TGTGCCAGCAGCAGAGTGACAGGGGTTAACTATGGCTACACCTTC. The chain couples TRBV21-1 to TRBJ1-2; no check of the table's D call, TRBD1, against the DNA was made. TRBV21-1 is labeled a pseudogene. This CDR3 is built from 15 residues.

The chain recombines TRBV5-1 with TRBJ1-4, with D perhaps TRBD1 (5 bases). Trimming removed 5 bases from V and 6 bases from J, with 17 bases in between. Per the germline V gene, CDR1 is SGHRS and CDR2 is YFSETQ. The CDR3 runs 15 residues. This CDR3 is CASRILPGQDEKLFF. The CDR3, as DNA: TGCGCCAGCAGGATTCTCCCCGGACAAGATGAAAAACTGTTTTTT.

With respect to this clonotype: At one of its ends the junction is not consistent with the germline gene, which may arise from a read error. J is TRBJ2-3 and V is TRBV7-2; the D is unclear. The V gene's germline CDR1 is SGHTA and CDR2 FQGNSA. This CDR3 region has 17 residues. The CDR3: CASSSPQVPDSTDTQYF. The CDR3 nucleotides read TGTGCCAGCAGCTCCCCGCAGGTGCCGGATAGCACAGATACACAGTATTTT.

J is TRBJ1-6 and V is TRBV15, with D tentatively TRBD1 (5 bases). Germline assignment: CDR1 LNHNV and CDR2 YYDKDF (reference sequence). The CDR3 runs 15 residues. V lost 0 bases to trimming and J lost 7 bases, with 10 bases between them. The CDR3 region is CATSRDHGGNSPLHF. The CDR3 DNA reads TGTGCCACCAGCAGAGATCACGGGGGAAATTCACCCCTCCACTTT.

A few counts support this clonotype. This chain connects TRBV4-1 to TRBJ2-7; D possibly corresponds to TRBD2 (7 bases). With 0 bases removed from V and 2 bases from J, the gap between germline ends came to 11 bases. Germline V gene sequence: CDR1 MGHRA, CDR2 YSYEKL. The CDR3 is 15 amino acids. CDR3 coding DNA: TGCGCCAGCAGCCAAGAAGAGGGGGGGACCTACGAGCAGTACTTC. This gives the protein CASSQEEGGTYEQYF.

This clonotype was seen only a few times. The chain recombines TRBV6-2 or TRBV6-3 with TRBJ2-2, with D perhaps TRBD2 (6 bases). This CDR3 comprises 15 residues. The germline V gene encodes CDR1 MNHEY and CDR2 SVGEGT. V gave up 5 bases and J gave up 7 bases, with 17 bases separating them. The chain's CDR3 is CASSDPGLRGGELFF. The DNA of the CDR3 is TGTGCCAGCAGTGACCCGGGACTCCGGGGCGGGGAGCTGTTTTTT.

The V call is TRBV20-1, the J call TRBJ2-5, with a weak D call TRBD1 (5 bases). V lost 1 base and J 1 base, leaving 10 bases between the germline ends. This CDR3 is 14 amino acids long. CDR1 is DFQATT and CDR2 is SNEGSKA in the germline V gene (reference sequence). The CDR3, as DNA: TGCAGTGCTAGAGTAGGACACCTCCAAGAGACCCAGTACTTC. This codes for CSARVGHLQETQYF.

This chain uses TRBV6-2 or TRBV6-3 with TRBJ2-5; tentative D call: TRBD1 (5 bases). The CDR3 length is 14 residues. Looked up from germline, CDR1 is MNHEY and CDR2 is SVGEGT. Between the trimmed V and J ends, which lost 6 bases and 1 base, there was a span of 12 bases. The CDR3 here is CASRKGVSQETQYF. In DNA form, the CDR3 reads TGTGCCAGCAGAAAAGGGGTTAGCCAAGAGACCCAGTACTTC.

The CDR3 nucleotides are TGTGCCAGCAGCTTATCGTCAGGGGGAAACTACGAGCAGTACTTC. Amino acids: CASSLSSGGNYEQYF. This chain links TRBV7-2 with TRBJ2-7, with TRBD1 matching 7 bases. This CDR3 has 15 residues. CDR1 SGHTA and CDR2 FQGNSA come from the germline V gene. Trimming cost V 2 bases and J 3 bases; bases outside gene matches: 7.

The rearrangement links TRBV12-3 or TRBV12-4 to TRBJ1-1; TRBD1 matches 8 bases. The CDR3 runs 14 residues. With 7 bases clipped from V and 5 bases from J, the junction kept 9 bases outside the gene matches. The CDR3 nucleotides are TGTGCCAGCATGGGTGACAGGGGATGGACTGAAGCTTTCTTT. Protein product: CASMGDRGWTEAFF.

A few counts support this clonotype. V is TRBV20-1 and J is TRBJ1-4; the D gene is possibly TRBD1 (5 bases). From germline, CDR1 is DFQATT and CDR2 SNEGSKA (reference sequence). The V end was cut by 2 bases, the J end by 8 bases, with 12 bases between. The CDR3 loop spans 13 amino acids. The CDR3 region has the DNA TGCAGTGCTAGATCCGGGGACCGCGAAAAACTGTTTTTT. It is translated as CSARSGDREKLFF.

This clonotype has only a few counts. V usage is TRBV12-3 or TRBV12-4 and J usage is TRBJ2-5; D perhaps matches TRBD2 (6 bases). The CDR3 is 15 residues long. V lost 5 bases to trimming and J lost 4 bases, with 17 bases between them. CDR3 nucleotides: TGTGCCAGCAGTCCTTCGAGCTCGGAGGGAGAGACCCAGTACTTC. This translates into CASSPSSSEGETQYF.

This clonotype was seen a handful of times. CDR3 sequence (DNA): TGTGCCAGCAGCTTAGCACCGACAGGGGGAACTGAAGCTTTCTTT. It yields the protein CASSLAPTGGTEAFF. The V and J genes are TRBV5-5 and TRBJ1-1; 9 bases line up with TRBD1. In germline, CDR1 is SGHKS, CDR2 YYEKEE (reference sequence). J lost 5 bases, V lost 2 bases, and 7 bases had no gene match. The CDR3 extends over 15 amino acids.

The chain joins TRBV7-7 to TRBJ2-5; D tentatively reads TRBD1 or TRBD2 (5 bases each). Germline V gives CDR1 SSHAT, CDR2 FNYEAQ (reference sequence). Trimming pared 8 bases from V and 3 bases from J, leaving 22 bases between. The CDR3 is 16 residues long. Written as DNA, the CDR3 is TGTGCCAGCGCCCGTCTCGGGACCCCCGGGGAAGAGACCCAGTACTTC. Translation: CASARLGTPGEETQYF. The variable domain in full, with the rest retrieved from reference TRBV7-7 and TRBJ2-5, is GAGVSQSPRYKVTKRGQDVTLRCDPISSHATLYWYQQALGQGPEFLTYFNYEAQPDKSGLPSDRFSAERPEGSISTLTIQRTEQRDSAMYRCASARLGTPGEETQYFGPGTRLLVL.

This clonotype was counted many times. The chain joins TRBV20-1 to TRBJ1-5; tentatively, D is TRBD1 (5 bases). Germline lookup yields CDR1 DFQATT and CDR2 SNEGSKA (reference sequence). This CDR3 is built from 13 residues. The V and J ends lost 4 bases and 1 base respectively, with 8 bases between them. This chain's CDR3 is CSAIGASNQPQHF. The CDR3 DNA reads TGCAGTGCTATTGGGGCGAGCAATCAGCCCCAGCATTTT.

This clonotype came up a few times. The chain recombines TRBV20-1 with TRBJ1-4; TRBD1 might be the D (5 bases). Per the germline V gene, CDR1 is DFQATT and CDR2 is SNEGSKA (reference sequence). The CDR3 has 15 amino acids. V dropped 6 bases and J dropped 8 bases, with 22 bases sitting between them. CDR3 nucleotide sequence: TGCAGTGCCAGGACTCATCCAGGGTTGTTCGAAAAACTGTTTTTT. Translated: CSARTHPGLFEKLFF.

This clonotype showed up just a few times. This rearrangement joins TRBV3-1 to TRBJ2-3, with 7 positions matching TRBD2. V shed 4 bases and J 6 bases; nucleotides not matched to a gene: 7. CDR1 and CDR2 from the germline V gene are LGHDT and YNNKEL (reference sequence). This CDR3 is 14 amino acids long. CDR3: CASSLGLVGDTQYF. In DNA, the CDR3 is TGTGCCAGCAGCCTAGGACTAGTTGGGGATACGCAGTATTTT.

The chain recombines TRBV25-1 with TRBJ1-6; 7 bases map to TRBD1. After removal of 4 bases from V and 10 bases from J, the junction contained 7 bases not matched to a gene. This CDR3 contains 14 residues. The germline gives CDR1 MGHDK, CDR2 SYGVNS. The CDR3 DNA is TGTGCCAGCAGTGTAGGGGACAGCCGATCACCCCTCCACTTT. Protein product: CASSVGDSRSPLHF.

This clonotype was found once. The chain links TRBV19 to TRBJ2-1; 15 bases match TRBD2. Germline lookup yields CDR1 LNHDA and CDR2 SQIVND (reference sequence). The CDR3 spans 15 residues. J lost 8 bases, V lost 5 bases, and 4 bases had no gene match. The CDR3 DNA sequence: TGTGCCAGTAGTTGGGGACTAGCGGGGGGTTATGAGCAGTTCTTC. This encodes CASSWGLAGGYEQFF.

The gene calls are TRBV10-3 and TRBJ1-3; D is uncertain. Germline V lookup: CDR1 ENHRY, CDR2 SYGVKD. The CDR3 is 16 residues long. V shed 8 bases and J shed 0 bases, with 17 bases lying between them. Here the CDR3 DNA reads TGTGCCATCTCCCCGCAACAGCCGAGCTCTGGAAACACCATATATTTT. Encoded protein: CAISPQQPSSGNTIYF.

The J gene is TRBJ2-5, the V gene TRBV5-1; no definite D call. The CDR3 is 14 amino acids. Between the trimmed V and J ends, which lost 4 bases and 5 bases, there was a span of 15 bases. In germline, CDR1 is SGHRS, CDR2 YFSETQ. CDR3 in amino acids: CASSVSHQGETQYF. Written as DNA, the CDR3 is TGCGCCAGCAGCGTCTCGCACCAAGGGGAGACCCAGTACTTC.

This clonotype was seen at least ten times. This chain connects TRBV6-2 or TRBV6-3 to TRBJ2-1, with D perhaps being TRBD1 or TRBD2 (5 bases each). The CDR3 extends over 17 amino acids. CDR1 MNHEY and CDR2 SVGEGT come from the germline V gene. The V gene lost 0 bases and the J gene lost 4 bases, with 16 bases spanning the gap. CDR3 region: CASSYSRGRQQYNEQFF. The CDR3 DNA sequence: TGTGCCAGCAGTTACTCACGGGGACGGCAACAATACAATGAGCAGTTCTTC.

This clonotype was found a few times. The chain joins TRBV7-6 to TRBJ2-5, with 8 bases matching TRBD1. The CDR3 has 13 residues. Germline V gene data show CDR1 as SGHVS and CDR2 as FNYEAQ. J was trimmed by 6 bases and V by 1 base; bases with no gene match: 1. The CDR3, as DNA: TGTGCCAGCAGCTTAGGGACAGGGAAGACCCAGTACTTC. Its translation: CASSLGTGKTQYF.

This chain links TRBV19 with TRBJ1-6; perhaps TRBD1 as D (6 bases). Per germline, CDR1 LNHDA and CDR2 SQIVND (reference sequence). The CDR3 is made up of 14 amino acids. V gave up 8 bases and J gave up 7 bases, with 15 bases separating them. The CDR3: CASGETGPNSPLHF. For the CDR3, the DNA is TGTGCCAGTGGAGAGACAGGACCGAATTCACCCCTCCACTTT.

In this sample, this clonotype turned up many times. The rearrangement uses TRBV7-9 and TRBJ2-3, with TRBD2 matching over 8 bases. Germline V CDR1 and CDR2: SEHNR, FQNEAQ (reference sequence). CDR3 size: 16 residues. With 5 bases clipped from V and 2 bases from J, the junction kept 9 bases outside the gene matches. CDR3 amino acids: CASSIKGLGLTDTQYF. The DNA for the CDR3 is TGTGCCAGCAGCATAAAGGGACTAGGACTCACAGATACGCAGTATTTT. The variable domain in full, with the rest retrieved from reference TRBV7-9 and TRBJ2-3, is DTGVSQNPRHKITKRGQNVTFRCDPISEHNRLYWYRQTLGQGPEFLTYFQNEAQLEKSRLLSDRFSAERPKGSFSTLEIQRTEQGDSAMYLCASSIKGLGLTDTQYFGPGTRLTVL.

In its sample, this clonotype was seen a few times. This chain's CDR3 is CASSTLAGADTGELFF. In DNA form, the CDR3 reads TGCGCCAGCAGCACGCTAGCGGGGGCGGACACCGGGGAGCTGTTTTTT. The chain couples TRBV5-1 to TRBJ2-2, with 10 bases matching TRBD2. Germline CDR1 is SGHRS and CDR2 is YFSETQ. The CDR3 is 16 residues long. J gave up 3 bases and V 4 bases, and 6 bases lay outside the gene matches. Full variable domain (missing parts from reference TRBV5-1 and TRBJ2-2): KAGVTQTPRYLIKTRGQQVTLSCSPISGHRSVSWYQQTPGQGLQFLFEYFSETQRNKGNFPGRFSGRQFSNSRSEMNVSTLELGDSALYLCASSTLAGADTGELFFGEGSRLTVL.

Here the CDR3 DNA reads TGCGCCAGCAGCCAACGGGCTGTAGATTACACAGATACGCAGTATTTT. It is translated as CASSQRAVDYTDTQYF. The rearrangement links TRBV4-3 to TRBJ2-3; D is unresolved. Trimming removed 2 bases at V and 2 bases at J, with 14 bases between. This CDR3 is 16 amino acids long. Germline loops: CDR1 LGHNA, CDR2 YSLEER.

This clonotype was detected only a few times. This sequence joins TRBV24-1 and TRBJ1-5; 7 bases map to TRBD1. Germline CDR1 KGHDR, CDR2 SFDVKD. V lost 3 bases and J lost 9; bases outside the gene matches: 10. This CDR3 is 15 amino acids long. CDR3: CATSDGDSLRGPQHF. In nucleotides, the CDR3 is TGTGCCACCAGTGATGGGGACAGCCTAAGAGGGCCCCAGCATTTT.

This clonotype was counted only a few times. The DNA of the CDR3 is TGTGCCAGCAGTAGCGGGGGAAACGAGCAGTACTTC. Its translation: CASSSGGNEQYF. The V call is TRBV2, the J call TRBJ2-7; 8 bases align to TRBD2. Trimming removed 5 bases from V and 5 bases from J; junction bases left unmatched: 2. From germline, CDR1 is SNHLY and CDR2 FYNNEI. The CDR3 is made up of 12 amino acids.

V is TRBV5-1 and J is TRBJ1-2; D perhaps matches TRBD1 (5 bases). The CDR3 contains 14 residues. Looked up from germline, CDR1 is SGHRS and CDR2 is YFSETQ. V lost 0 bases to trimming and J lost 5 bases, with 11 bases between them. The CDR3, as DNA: TGCGCCAGCAGCTTGGAGGGGCCCCCTTATGGCTACACCTTC. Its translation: CASSLEGPPYGYTF.

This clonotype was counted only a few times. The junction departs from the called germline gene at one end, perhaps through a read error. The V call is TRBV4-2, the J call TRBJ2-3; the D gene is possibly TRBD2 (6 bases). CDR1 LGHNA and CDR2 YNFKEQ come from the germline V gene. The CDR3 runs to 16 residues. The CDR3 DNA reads TGCGCCAGCAGCCAAGATGTGGGCGGGGGCACAGATACGCAGTATTTT. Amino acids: CASSQDVGGGTDTQYF.